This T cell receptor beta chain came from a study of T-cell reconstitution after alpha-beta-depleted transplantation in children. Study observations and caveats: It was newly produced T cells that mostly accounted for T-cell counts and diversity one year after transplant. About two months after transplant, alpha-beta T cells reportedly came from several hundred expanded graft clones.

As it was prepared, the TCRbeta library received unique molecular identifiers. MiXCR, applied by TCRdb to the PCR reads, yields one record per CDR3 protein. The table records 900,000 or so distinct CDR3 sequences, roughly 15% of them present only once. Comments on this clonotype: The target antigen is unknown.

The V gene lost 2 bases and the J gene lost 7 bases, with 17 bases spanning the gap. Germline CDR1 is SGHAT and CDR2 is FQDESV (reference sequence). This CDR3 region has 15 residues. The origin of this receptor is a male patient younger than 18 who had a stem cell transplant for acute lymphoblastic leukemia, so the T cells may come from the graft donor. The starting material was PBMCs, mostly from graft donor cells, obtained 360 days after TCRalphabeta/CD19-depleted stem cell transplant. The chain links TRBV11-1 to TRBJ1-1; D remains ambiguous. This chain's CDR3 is CASSLKAPWTDEAFF. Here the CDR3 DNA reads TGTGCCAGCAGCTTAAAGGCCCCATGGACCGATGAAGCTTTCTTT.